The rows below give T cell receptor beta chains drawn from one sample of a study of T cells in Graves' hyperthyroidism and ophthalmopathy. In TCRdb, the multiplex PCR reads were re-called with MiXCR into one record per CDR3 protein. The sample gives 300,000 to 450,000 distinct CDR3 sequences, more than 12% of which show up once; 15% to 20% is in the top ten. The sequenced sample consisted of blood. Receptors were obtained from a woman in her 30s with Graves' ophthalmopathy. The CDR3 runs from the conserved cysteine through the conserved F or W. Part of the rows lack a size; the others show once, few, many or a class for expanded clones.

TRBJ2-7,TRBV5-5,NA,CASSLRVGASTYEQYF
TRBJ1-2,TRBV6-2/TRBV6-3,NA,CASSAEIGTGGYGYTF
TRBJ1-2,TRBV5-4,NA,CASSLAGQGAVNYGYTF
TRBJ2-5,TRBV20-1,NA,CSASLQGFADQETQYF
TRBJ2-1,TRBV15,many,CATSNIAGGLYNEQFF
TRBJ2-1,TRBV7-6,few,CASSLAGTQYNEQFF
TRBJ2-2,TRBV7-6,many,CATEGLSNTGELFF
TRBJ1-5,TRBV7-9,NA,CASSLGAGNQPQHF
TRBJ2-7,TRBV5-4,NA,CASTRVGGISSYEQYF
TRBJ2-4,TRBV28,many,CAHREGNIQYF
TRBJ1-2,TRBV7-9,few,CASSSTGGSGNGYTF
TRBJ1-4,TRBV20-1,NA,CSARRTRQGDEKLFF
TRBJ2-7,TRBV28,many,CASSPPRAGGYEQYF
TRBJ1-1,TRBV7-3,NA,CASSSQGDGTEAFF
TRBJ1-1,TRBV20-1,many,CSAREGTSEAFF
TRBJ1-3,TRBV29-1,few,CSVETESSTIYF
TRBJ2-3,TRBV20-1,many,CSARDSGTDTQYF
TRBJ2-3,TRBV12-3/TRBV12-4,many,CASTLGLAGTTDTQYF
TRBJ1-3,TRBV7-9,many,CASSFRVPSSNFSGNTIYF
TRBJ2-1,TRBV7-2,few,CASSSTLLAGGGFF
TRBJ2-7,TRBV10-1,NA,CASSLGVSSYEQYF
TRBJ1-1,TRBV6-1,many,CASSFLPLKNTEAFF
TRBJ2-3,TRBV28,NA,CASSLLGGGTTDTQYF
TRBJ2-2,TRBV11-3,many,CASSLGGVVTGELFF
TRBJ2-1,TRBV6-4,NA,CASSGRPGYNEQFF
TRBJ1-4,TRBV5-1,NA,CASSGEGEKLFF
TRBJ2-7,TRBV9,NA,CASSSGAFDEQYF